The rows below give T cell receptor beta chains drawn from one sample of a study of identical twins. TCRdb re-called the 5' RACE reads through MiXCR, storing one row per CDR3 protein. Of 700,000 or so distinct CDR3 sequences listed, 8.6% are singletons. These same records also appear under a second study, on yellow fever vaccine responses in identical twins.

Sequencing used PBMCs. Every receptor here comes from a young woman in good health. Both conserved end residues are part of each CDR3. Fields, in order: J gene, V gene, CDR3 protein.

j_call: TRBJ2-1
v_call: TRBV7-1
cdr3_aa: CASSSTDPGLGTQGAHVDEQFF

j_call: TRBJ2-7
v_call: TRBV20-1
cdr3_aa: CSARDLDGRQYF

j_call: TRBJ2-1
v_call: TRBV12-3/TRBV12-4
cdr3_aa: CASSLKSNEQFF

j_call: TRBJ2-1
v_call: TRBV11-2
cdr3_aa: CASSLGGGLPNEQFF

j_call: TRBJ2-7
v_call: TRBV5-1
cdr3_aa: CASSKESGARDEQYF

j_call: TRBJ2-1
v_call: TRBV5-1
cdr3_aa: CASSTRQGRYNEQFF

j_call: TRBJ2-7
v_call: TRBV12-3/TRBV12-4
cdr3_aa: CASSLMLAGGYEQYF

j_call: TRBJ2-3
v_call: TRBV10-3
cdr3_aa: CAISVQRGGNSASADTQYF

j_call: TRBJ2-3
v_call: TRBV9
cdr3_aa: CASTSSQGVTDTQYF

j_call: TRBJ2-5
v_call: TRBV20-1
cdr3_aa: CSARGFGQGVQETQYF

j_call: TRBJ1-4
v_call: TRBV15
cdr3_aa: CATSRDLATSATNEKLFF

j_call: TRBJ2-2
v_call: TRBV11-1
cdr3_aa: CASSFARAKTSGRDNTGELFF

j_call: TRBJ2-5
v_call: TRBV12-3/TRBV12-4
cdr3_aa: CASSLEAGAETQYF